The rows below give T cell receptor beta chains drawn from one sample of a study of blood T cell repertoires in COVID-19. Produced via immunoSEQ multiplex PCR; TCRdb's table is partial and in-frame only. Found here are hundreds of thousands of clones, over 75% of them singletons; the top ten hold approximately 9.8%. What was sequenced was PBMCs or T cells enriched from blood (not recorded which). The receptors were gathered from a woman aged 35 to 49 who had recovered from COVID-19. CDR3s leave out the opening cysteine and the closing phenylalanine or tryptophan.

J: TRBJ2-3
V: TRBV4-1
CDR3: ASSPEGRASTDTQY

J: TRBJ2-1
V: TRBV7-6
CDR3: ASSFSAGGVGNEQF

J: TRBJ2-5
V: TRBV2
CDR3: AITPLALDGTQY

J: TRBJ1-1
V: TRBV28
CDR3: ASSRRAEAF

J: TRBJ1-3
V: TRBV28
CDR3: ASPNSSGNTIY

J: TRBJ1-6
V: TRBV14
CDR3: ASSWTGNSPLH

J: TRBJ2-7
V: TRBV27
CDR3: ASGLRQGAPFLYEQY

J: TRBJ1-2
V: TRBV24-1
CDR3: ATSDPIQGVYGYT

J: TRBJ2-7
V: TRBV7-2
CDR3: ASSSLADNSYEQY

J: TRBJ1-2
V: TRBV2
CDR3: ASVSYGYT

J: TRBJ2-5
V: TRBV7-2
CDR3: ASSSWGVQETQY

J: TRBJ1-1
V: TRBV7-3
CDR3: ASSLNTGGAEAF

J: TRBJ1-3
V: TRBV7-2
CDR3: ASSSGLSGNTIY

J: TRBJ1-5
V: TRBV7-9
CDR3: ASSSNRESNQPQH

J: TRBJ1-1
V: TRBV5-5
CDR3: ASSLATVGDTEAF

J: TRBJ2-3
V: TRBV5-1
CDR3: ASSSQASGGLTDTQY

J: TRBJ1-2
V: TRBV5-4
CDR3: ASSLGQPNYGYT

J: TRBJ1-2
V: TRBV27
CDR3: ASGVGTANYGYT

J: TRBJ1-1
V: TRBV13
CDR3: ASSPPEAGGTEAF

J: TRBJ2-7
V: TRBV7-2
CDR3: ASSPGQGEGEQY

J: TRBJ2-5
V: TRBV11-2
CDR3: ASSLALAGGQETQY

J: TRBJ2-1
V: TRBV7-8
CDR3: ASTRSGNSYNEQF

J: TRBJ2-2
V: TRBV19
CDR3: ASSSGRTAGELF

J: TRBJ2-3
V: TRBV9
CDR3: ASSGTSGRFTDTQY

J: TRBJ2-5
V: TRBV30
CDR3: AWSVLAGGQETQY

J: TRBJ1-2
V: TRBV21-1
CDR3: ASSKQTGRTLDGYT

J: TRBJ1-4
V: TRBV6-5
CDR3: ASSYEGGNEKLF

J: TRBJ2-5
V: TRBV7-3
CDR3: ASSLKVGTIETQY

J: TRBJ1-3
V: TRBV18
CDR3: ASSPLLDSSGNTIY

J: TRBJ1-1
V: TRBV7-9
CDR3: ASSLDRENTEAF

J: TRBJ1-2
V: TRBV14
CDR3: ASSPFAGVNYGYT

J: TRBJ2-7
V: TRBV29-1
CDR3: SVEGPAYEQY

J: TRBJ1-2
V: TRBV28
CDR3: ASSFPGENYGYT

J: TRBJ1-3
V: TRBV21-1
CDR3: ASSKEDRDSGNTIY

J: TRBJ2-2
V: TRBV7-3
CDR3: ASSLEGGENTGELF

J: TRBJ1-6
V: TRBV3-1/TRBV3-2
CDR3: ASSQPTGPGSNSPLH

J: TRBJ2-7
V: TRBV7-3
CDR3: ASSRAGGTYEQY

J: TRBJ1-3
V: TRBV28
CDR3: ASSFRSSGNTIY

J: TRBJ2-1
V: TRBV5-4
CDR3: ASSLAGGGYNEQF

J: TRBJ1-1
V: TRBV18
CDR3: ASSPGTAEVEAF

J: TRBJ2-7
V: TRBV27
CDR3: ASSFQGAYEQY

J: TRBJ1-6
V: TRBV11-3
CDR3: ASSLRPGQGNSPLH

J: TRBJ1-2
V: TRBV24-1
CDR3: ATSDADSYGYT

J: TRBJ1-1
V: TRBV10-3
CDR3: AIAQTGLNTEAF

J: TRBJ2-2
V: TRBV10-2
CDR3: ASQQGANTGELF

J: TRBJ2-5
V: TRBV24-1
CDR3: ATSDSEREPQETQY

J: TRBJ2-4
V: TRBV21-1
CDR3: ASSERQTENIQY

J: TRBJ2-2
V: TRBV9
CDR3: ASSPRLASNTGELF

J: TRBJ2-7
V: TRBV7-3
CDR3: ASSPQGGSYEQY

J: TRBJ2-3
V: TRBV5-8
CDR3: ASSFDASGRVDTQY

J: TRBJ2-7
V: TRBV10-2
CDR3: ASTVAKEEQY

J: TRBJ2-1
V: TRBV30
CDR3: AWIHPGRGEQF

J: TRBJ1-5
V: TRBV2
CDR3: ASRAVGNQPQH

J: TRBJ1-1
V: TRBV10-2
CDR3: ASSAGTDTEAF

J: TRBJ2-7
V: TRBV29-1
CDR3: SVEALEAGNEQY

J: TRBJ2-2
V: TRBV24-1
CDR3: ATSDRAPREGNTGELF